What follows is one T cell receptor (beta chain) and its context. Methods used by the authors: Using reference gene primer amplification, nucleated cell counts were estimated. Sequencing was performed with immunoSEQ multiplex PCR; in TCRdb, only in-frame clones are kept and a portion is missing. V and J calls and clone size are as listed in that table; D and trimming were resolved from the DNA. The top ten clones hold about 3% of a sample with under 150,000 clones, roughly 80% of them seen once. This sample was taken from a study of blood T cell repertoires in COVID-19. Study summary: Nucleic acid was either cDNA or gDNA, and it came from T cells, B-cell-depleted T cells, or PBMCs.

Germline V gives CDR1 SGHNT, CDR2 YYREEE (reference sequence). This CDR3 has 16 amino acids. The trim removed 0 bases at V and 4 bases at J, leaving 6 bases unmatched. This sequence was found in a woman aged 40 to 50 with active or convalescent COVID-19. Sequencing was performed on peripheral blood. The chain joins TRBV5-4 to TRBJ2-1; TRBD2 matches 8 bases. The CDR3 sequence is CASSLGSSGRYNEQFF. The CDR3 region has the DNA TGTGCCAGCAGCTTGGGGTCTAGCGGGCGGTACAATGAGCAGTTCTTC.